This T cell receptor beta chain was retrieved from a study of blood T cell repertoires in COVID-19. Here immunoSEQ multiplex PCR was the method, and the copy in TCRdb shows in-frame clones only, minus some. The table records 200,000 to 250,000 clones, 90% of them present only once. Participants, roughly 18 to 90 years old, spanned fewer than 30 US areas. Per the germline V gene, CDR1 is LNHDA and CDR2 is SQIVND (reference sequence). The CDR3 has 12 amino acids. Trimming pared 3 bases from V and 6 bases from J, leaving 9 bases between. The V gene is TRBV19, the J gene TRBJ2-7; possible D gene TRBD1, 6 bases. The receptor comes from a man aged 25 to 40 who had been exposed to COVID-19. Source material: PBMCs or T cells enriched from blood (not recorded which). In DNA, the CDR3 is TGTGCCAGTAGTATTGGCAGGGGCGAGCAGTACTTC. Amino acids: CASSIGRGEQYF.